The clone carrying this TCR beta chain occurred once. Its antigen is as yet unknown. The sample comes from a study of T cell responses to AZD1222 COVID-19 vaccine. Study results and limitations: The repertoires were collected only after the peak T cell response. Only six AZD1222 recipients tested seropositive at baseline.

Some clones are missing from TCRdb's copy, which holds only in-frame ones; the method was immunoSEQ multiplex PCR. The table has around 100,000 clones, around nine tenths seen once. Trimming removed 7 bases at V and 0 bases at J, with 9 bases between. This CDR3 spans 14 amino acids. CDR1 and CDR2 from the germline V gene are LNHDA and SQIVND (reference sequence). Sequencing was performed on peripheral blood, taken on day 0 of AZD1222 vaccination. The rearrangement uses TRBV19 and TRBJ1-4, with D possibly TRBD1 on 5 matching bases. The sequence came from an adult in good health. CDR3 region: CASIGGATNEKLFF. DNA of the CDR3: TGTGCCAGTATCGGGGGAGCAACTAATGAAAAACTGTTTTTT.